The 21 T cell receptor beta chains in this list originate from one sample, sequenced in a study of response to subunit inactivated influenza vaccine. TCRdb re-called the RT-PCR reads with MiXCR, one entry per CDR3 protein. Among about 800,000 distinct CDR3 sequences, around 21% were seen once, and the ten largest hold roughly 10%. The sequencing used PBMCs from blood, collected about 5 days after vaccination. The receptors derive from a man aged 50-59 years who received an inactivated influenza vaccine.

This chain joins TRBV5-5 and TRBJ2-1; D remains ambiguous. This CDR3 is 15 amino acids long. Germline V CDR1 and CDR2: SGHKS, YYEKEE (reference sequence). The germline V and J ends were trimmed by 0 bases and 1 base, with 8 bases remaining between them. The CDR3 bases are TGTGCCAGCAGCTTGGAGGTAGGGTCCTACAATGAGCAGTTCTTC. Its translation: CASSLEVGSYNEQFF.

In its sample, this clonotype was seen many times. V and J are TRBV7-8 and TRBJ2-1, with 14 bases that match TRBD2. The junction had 4 bases not matched to a gene; V was cut back by 6 bases and J by 0 bases. This CDR3 has 17 amino acids. In germline, CDR1 is SGHVS, CDR2 FQNEAQ. DNA of the CDR3: TGTGCCAGCAGGCAGGGACTAGCGGGGGACTCCTACAATGAGCAGTTCTTC. Translating it yields CASRQGLAGDSYNEQFF. The full variable domain, rest sourced from reference TRBV7-8 and TRBJ2-1, is GAGVSQSPRYKVAKRGQDVALRCDPISGHVSLFWYQQALGQGPEFLTYFQNEAQLDKSGLPSDRFFAERPEGSVSTLKIQRTQQEDSAVYLCASRQGLAGDSYNEQFFGPGTRLTVL.

The rearrangement links TRBV11-1 to TRBJ2-3; maybe TRBD1 (6 bases). There are 16 residues in the CDR3. Germline V gene lookup returns CDR1 SGHAT and CDR2 FQDESV (reference sequence). Trimming shortened V by 3 bases and J by 4 bases, and 17 bases separated the two germline ends. In DNA form, the CDR3 reads TGTGCCAGCAGCTTCAGGGGAGCAGGGGCGGCAGATACGCAGTATTTT. Translation gives CASSFRGAGAADTQYF. Drawing the rest from reference TRBV11-1 and TRBJ2-3, the complete variable domain is EAEVAQSPRYKITEKSQAVAFWCDPISGHATLYWYRQILGQGPELLVQFQDESVVDDSQLPKDRFSAERLKGVDSTLKIQPAELGDSAMYLCASSFRGAGAADTQYFGPGTRLTVL.

The genes are TRBV7-9 and TRBJ2-7, with D unclear. In germline, CDR1 is SEHNR, CDR2 FQNEAQ (reference sequence). Trimming took 6 bases from V and 2 from J, leaving 11 bases between them. This CDR3 comprises 13 residues. CDR3 loop: CASSFAVPYEQYF. The CDR3 DNA follows: TGTGCCAGCAGTTTTGCAGTACCCTACGAGCAGTACTTC.

This rearrangement joins TRBV7-3 to TRBJ2-1; 10 nucleotides line up with TRBD2. CDR3 length: 16 amino acids. V shed 5 bases, J shed 2 bases, and the junction held 6 bases outside the gene matches. The V gene's germline CDR1 is SGHTA and CDR2 FQGTGA. The CDR3 is CASSGGGTSAYNEQFF. In DNA, the CDR3 is TGTGCCAGCAGCGGTGGGGGGACTAGCGCCTACAATGAGCAGTTCTTC.

This clonotype has a handful of counts. The V gene is TRBV5-6, the J gene TRBJ2-2; 10 bases are a match to TRBD2. CDR3 length: 16 residues. Germline-derived CDR1 and CDR2 are SGHDT and YYEEEE. V dropped 0 bases and J dropped 4; count of bases not matched to a gene: 3. The chain's CDR3 is CASSLVASGSTGELFF. The DNA for the CDR3 is TGTGCCAGCAGCTTGGTGGCTAGCGGGAGCACCGGGGAGCTGTTTTTT.

As concerns this clonotype: It is likely a read error, because the conserved phenylalanine at the end of the CDR3 is missing. The CDR3 nucleotides read TGTGCCAGCAGTTTACCCCTGGGGACTAGCGGGAGATACGAGCAGTACCTC. This codes for CASSLPLGTSGRYEQYL. V usage is TRBV28 and J usage is TRBJ2-7; 14 nucleotides line up with TRBD2. Germline assignment: CDR1 MDHEN and CDR2 SYDVKM. This CDR3 has 17 amino acids. Trimming removed 2 bases from V and 4 bases from J; junction bases left unmatched: 7.

The chain joins TRBV20-1 to TRBJ2-1, with D perhaps given as TRBD1 or TRBD2 (6 bases each). V shed 0 bases and J shed 3 bases, with 12 bases lying between them. The CDR3 runs 15 residues. Germline V gene data show CDR1 as DFQATT and CDR2 as SNEGSKA (reference sequence). This CDR3 is CSARDMGGFYNEQFF. In nucleotides, the CDR3 is TGCAGTGCTAGAGATATGGGGGGCTTCTACAATGAGCAGTTCTTC.

The V gene is TRBV9, the J gene TRBJ2-2, with TRBD1 matching 8 bases. The junction had 9 bases not matched to a gene; V was cut back by 3 bases and J by 8 bases. The CDR3 loop spans 15 amino acids. Germline values: CDR1 SGDLS, CDR2 YYNGEE. The CDR3 here is CASSGRARGRGELFF. Written as DNA, the CDR3 is TGTGCCAGCAGCGGTCGAGCCAGGGGGCGTGGGGAGCTGTTTTTT. The entire variable domain, with the rest obtained from reference TRBV9 and TRBJ2-2, is as follows: DSGVTQTPKHLITATGQRVTLRCSPRSGDLSVYWYQQSLDQGLQFLIQYYNGEERAKGNILERFSAQQFPDLHSELNLSSLELGDSALYFCASSGRARGRGELFFGEGSRLTVL.

This clonotype was counted ten times or more. The V call is TRBV27, the J call TRBJ2-3; D remains unclear. Looked up from germline, CDR1 is MNHEY and CDR2 is SMNVEV (reference sequence). V was trimmed by 6 bases and J by 0 bases, leaving 7 bases between them. CDR3 size: 13 residues. CDR3 in amino acids: CASSHSSTDTQYF. The DNA of the CDR3 is TGTGCCAGCAGCCACTCTAGCACAGATACGCAGTATTTT.

This clonotype appeared a few times. The J gene is TRBJ1-6, the V gene TRBV20-1; the D is unclear. Trimming shortened V by 2 bases and J by 10 bases, and 6 bases separated the two germline ends. The germline V gene encodes CDR1 DFQATT and CDR2 SNEGSKA (reference sequence). The CDR3 has 11 amino acids. The CDR3 reads CSARRLSPLHF. The CDR3 nucleotides are TGCAGTGCTAGACGCCTCTCACCCCTCCACTTT.

This clonotype occurred a few times. The chain uses TRBV5-5 and TRBJ1-3; D not certain. V was pared by 2 bases and J by 1 base, with 13 bases between. Germline V CDR1 and CDR2: SGHKS, YYEKEE (reference sequence). CDR3 length: 16 residues. The CDR3 loop is CASSFWPSLSGNTIYF. The CDR3, as DNA: TGTGCCAGCAGCTTTTGGCCATCCCTTTCTGGAAACACCATATATTTT.

In this sample, this clonotype turned up once. The chain couples TRBV11-2 to TRBJ2-7, with D tentatively TRBD2 (6 bases). CDR3 length: 14 amino acids. V lost 6 bases to trimming and J lost 2 bases, with 14 bases between them. Germline CDR1 and CDR2: SGHAT and FQNNGV. The CDR3 region has the DNA TGTGCCAGCAGATCCGGGACTTCCACCTACGAGCAGTACTTC. It encodes CASRSGTSTYEQYF.

This clonotype is a singleton in its sample. The chain joins TRBV12-3 or TRBV12-4 to TRBJ1-2, with D hard to call. The CDR3 has 13 amino acids. Trimming took off 2 bases at V and 4 bases at J, with 8 bases between the two ends. DNA of the CDR3: TGTGCCAGCAGTTTACCCCCCCTCTATGGCTACACCTTC. Translated: CASSLPPLYGYTF.

This clonotype has only a few counts. The chain recombines TRBV20-1 with TRBJ1-6, with 7 bases fitting TRBD1. The CDR3 is 13 residues long. The V gene end was trimmed by 2 bases and the J gene end by 6 bases; junction bases not matched to a gene: 1. Germline lookup yields CDR1 DFQATT and CDR2 SNEGSKA (reference sequence). Here the CDR3 reads CSARTGANSPLHF. In nucleotides, the CDR3 is TGCAGTGCTAGAACAGGGGCTAATTCACCCCTCCACTTT.

On this clonotype: At one end the junction does not follow the germline gene, possibly because of a read error. The chain recombines TRBV20-1 with TRBJ2-5; a possible D gene is TRBD2 (6 bases). There are 12 residues in the CDR3. Germline V gives CDR1 DFQATT, CDR2 SNEGSKA (reference sequence). This CDR3 reads CCARVGGETQYF. DNA of the CDR3: TGCTGTGCTAGAGTGGGGGGTGAGACCCAGTACTTC.

This rearrangement joins TRBV29-1 to TRBJ2-3; tentative D call: TRBD2 (6 bases). Looked up from germline, CDR1 is SQVTM and CDR2 is ANQGSEA. The length of the CDR3 is 12 residues. V dropped 3 bases and J dropped 7 bases, with 11 bases sitting between them. The CDR3 is CSVEAGSNTQYF. The CDR3, as DNA: TGCAGCGTTGAGGCGGGGTCTAATACGCAGTATTTT.

V is TRBV10-3 and J is TRBJ2-3; 7 bases are a match to TRBD1. V was pared by 6 bases and J by 2 bases, with 8 bases of the junction left unmatched. CDR3 length: 15 residues. CDR1 and CDR2 (germline): ENHRY, SYGVKD. The CDR3 coding sequence is TGTGCCATCAGGGGGACAGTTTTCCCCACAGATACGCAGTATTTT. Translated, it gives CAIRGTVFPTDTQYF.

This chain links TRBV20-1 with TRBJ1-4; no clear D. The CDR3 is 15 residues long. Per germline, CDR1 DFQATT and CDR2 SNEGSKA (reference sequence). Trimming removed 0 bases at V and 8 bases at J, with 16 bases between. Written as DNA, the CDR3 is TGCAGTGCTAGAGAACCGGGAGAAGTACGAGAAAAACTGTTTTTT. It codes for CSAREPGEVREKLFF.

The gene calls are TRBV7-9 and TRBJ2-2, with D uncertain. The CDR3 consists of 15 residues. Trimming removed 5 bases at V and 3 bases at J, with 13 bases between. Looked up from germline, CDR1 is SEHNR and CDR2 is FQNEAQ (reference sequence). The CDR3 DNA follows: TGTGCCAGCAGCCCCCGTCAGGCGCACACCGGGGAGCTGTTTTTT. Translation: CASSPRQAHTGELFF.

The CDR3 here is CASSGLGPATEAFF. CDR3 nucleotides: TGTGCCAGCAGCGGCCTCGGGCCTGCCACTGAAGCTTTCTTT. This rearrangement joins TRBV7-2 to TRBJ1-1; no definite D call. The V end was cut by 5 bases, the J end by 4 bases, with 14 bases between. CDR1 is SGHTA and CDR2 is FQGNSA in the germline V gene. This CDR3 contains 14 residues.